Each of the 14 T cell receptor beta chains below was sequenced from the same sample in a study of shared clonotypes between healthy human individuals. TCRdb keeps only in-frame clones here, not all; method: immunoSEQ multiplex PCR. This sample has some 2,000,000 clones, with 85% to 95% found just once. The sample taken for sequencing was naive CD4+ T cells sorted from blood. The subset here: CD45RA+ positively selected. The source of these receptors is a man in his late teens or twenties in good health.

In regard to this clone: A junction end diverges from the germline sequence, so it may reflect a read error. This chain uses TRBV10-3 with TRBJ2-7; 10 bases are a match to TRBD2. Germline CDR1 ENHRY, CDR2 SYGVKD. This CDR3 comprises 14 residues. DNA of the CDR3: TGTGCCAGCAGTTCCGGGACTAGCGACTACGAGCAGTACTTC. It is translated as CASSSGTSDYEQYF.

The V gene is TRBV10-3, the J gene TRBJ2-5, with a possible D match to TRBD2 (6 bases). The V and J ends lost 8 bases and 4 bases respectively, with 11 bases between them. CDR1 is ENHRY and CDR2 is SYGVKD in the germline V gene. CDR3 length: 12 residues. The CDR3 loop reads CAIGGEAETQYF. CDR3 bases: TGTGCCATCGGCGGGGAGGCAGAGACCCAGTACTTC.

The chain employs TRBV6-1 and TRBJ2-3; D remains ambiguous. The V end lost 4 bases, the J end lost 2 bases, and 10 bases lay between the germline ends. There are 14 residues in the CDR3. Germline lookup yields CDR1 MNHNS and CDR2 SASEGT. CDR3 sequence reads: CASSVGSYTDTQYF. CDR3 nucleotide sequence: TGTGCCAGCAGTGTGGGCTCTTACACAGATACGCAGTATTTT.

The chain combines TRBV6-1 with TRBJ1-6; 7 nucleotides agree with TRBD1. Trimming removed 6 bases from V and 8 bases from J; junction bases left unmatched: 4. From germline, CDR1 is MNHNS and CDR2 SASEGT. The CDR3 runs to 13 residues. CDR3 DNA sequence: TGTGCCAGCAGCCGACAGGGCGATTCACCCCTCCACTTT. Translated, it gives CASSRQGDSPLHF.

CDR3 in DNA: TGTGCCATCAGCCCGGACAGCTCCTATGGCTACACCTTC. It encodes CAISPDSSYGYTF. The chain employs TRBV10-3 and TRBJ1-2; a possible D gene is TRBD1 (6 bases). The CDR3 length is 13 residues. Germline V gives CDR1 ENHRY, CDR2 SYGVKD. Deletions cut 6 bases from V and 4 bases from J, with 12 bases between.

This clone was seen more than once but under ten times. This chain uses TRBV5-1 with TRBJ2-2; D gene ambiguous. Germline lookup yields CDR1 SGHRS and CDR2 YFSETQ. The ends were cut back, 2 bases at V and 1 base at J, with 12 bases in the middle. This CDR3 has 16 amino acids. The CDR3 region is CASSFLSRLNTGELFF. The CDR3 nucleotides are TGCGCCAGCAGCTTTTTAAGCCGGCTGAACACCGGGGAGCTGTTTTTT. Based on the CDR3 plus reference TRBV5-1 and TRBJ2-2, the full variable domain is KAGVTQTPRYLIKTRGQQVTLSCSPISGHRSVSWYQQTPGQGLQFLFEYFSETQRNKGNFPGRFSGRQFSNSRSEMNVSTLELGDSALYLCASSFLSRLNTGELFFGEGSRLTVL.

The chain joins TRBV10-3 to TRBJ1-5, with D unresolved. The CDR3 is 14 amino acids. Germline CDR1 ENHRY, CDR2 SYGVKD. V lost 10 bases and J lost 0, with 13 bases in between. In DNA form, the CDR3 reads TGTGCCACCGCACGAGAATATAGCAATCAGCCCCAGCATTTT. As protein: CATAREYSNQPQHF.

This chain joins TRBV6-5 and TRBJ2-7, with a weak D call TRBD1 (6 bases). V dropped 6 bases and J dropped 2 bases, with 11 bases sitting between them. This CDR3 has 13 amino acids. Germline CDR1 reads MNHEY; CDR2 reads SVGAGI. This CDR3 is CASRGGHTYEQYF. CDR3 nucleotide sequence: TGTGCCAGCAGAGGGGGACATACCTACGAGCAGTACTTC.

In this sample, this clone turned up once. Other DNA sequences in the sample encode the same CDR3. The CDR3 nucleotides read TGTGCCAGCAGTGTATGGACAGGGGGAAGCTATGGCTACACCTTC. Protein product: CASSVWTGGSYGYTF. The chain recombines TRBV6-1 with TRBJ1-2; 10 positions agree with TRBD1. The CDR3 runs to 15 residues. Germline lookup yields CDR1 MNHNS and CDR2 SASEGT. V was pared by 4 bases and J by 4 bases, with 6 bases of the junction left unmatched.

This chain links TRBV5-1 with TRBJ1-6; the D gene is possibly TRBD1 (5 bases). CDR3 size: 14 residues. The ends were cut back, 4 bases at V and 9 bases at J, with 14 bases in the middle. The germline gives CDR1 SGHRS, CDR2 YFSETQ. The CDR3 DNA is TGCGCCAGCAGCACAGTGGGGGAAGGTTCACCCCTCCACTTT. Its protein is CASSTVGEGSPLHF.

The chain couples TRBV9 to TRBJ1-3; no clear D gene. Trimming cost V 4 bases and J 1 base, with 21 bases left between them. CDR1 and CDR2 (germline): SGDLS, YYNGEE. The CDR3 has 18 residues. This chain's CDR3 is CASSSRGQPGPSGNTIYF. The CDR3 DNA reads as TGTGCCAGCAGCTCCCGTGGGCAACCAGGTCCTTCTGGAAACACCATATATTTT.

V is TRBV7-2 and J is TRBJ1-5; a possible D gene is TRBD1 (6 bases). The CDR3 has 13 residues. Germline assignment: CDR1 SGHTA and CDR2 FQGNSA. Trimming removed 7 bases at V and 5 bases at J, with 12 bases between. Here the CDR3 reads CASNSGGHQPQHF. In DNA, the CDR3 is TGTGCCAGCAATTCGGGGGGGCATCAGCCCCAGCATTTT.

The chain joins TRBV28 to TRBJ1-2; D not certain. CDR3 size: 16 residues. From germline, CDR1 is MDHEN and CDR2 SYDVKM. Trimming removed 2 bases at V and 3 bases at J, with 16 bases between. The CDR3 sequence is CASSLVLPAPHYGYTF. DNA of the CDR3: TGTGCCAGCAGTTTAGTGCTTCCGGCCCCCCACTATGGCTACACCTTC.

The rearrangement joins TRBV10-3 to TRBJ2-2; 7 nucleotides match TRBD1. This CDR3 spans 15 amino acids. J gave up 3 bases and V 4 bases, and 5 bases lay outside the gene matches. Germline V gene data show CDR1 as ENHRY and CDR2 as SYGVKD. The CDR3 reads CAISGVGGDTGELFF. CDR3 coding DNA: TGTGCCATCAGTGGGGTAGGGGGCGACACCGGGGAGCTGTTTTTT.